This TCR beta chain emerged from a study of cytomegalovirus exposure and HLA in healthy donors. Study-level findings and limits: Excluded: some indistinguishable V segments such as TRBV6-2 and TRBV6-3. Later genetic work tied a missense DCLRE1C variant to beta-chain V and J trimming.

The CDR3 contains 17 residues. CDR1 KGHSH and CDR2 LQKENI come from the germline V gene. The V segment lost 1 base and the J segment 10 bases; nucleotides outside the gene matches: 14. It was with 60 Vbeta and 13 Jbeta primers that the PCR ran. Profiled with immunoSEQ multiplex PCR; TCRdb holds only in-frame clones, not every one. Among 100,000 to 120,000 clones, over 60% were seen once, and the ten largest hold just under 3%. Comment on this clone: Its specificity is not known.

This clonotype originated in a woman in her sixties in good health and CMV-seropositive. The sample taken for sequencing was PBMCs. The J gene is TRBJ2-1, the V gene TRBV18, with TRBD2 matching 9 bases. The CDR3 bases are TGTGCCAGCTCACCACAAACGGGCGGGAGGGTTTCCAACGAGCAGTTCTTC. Its protein product is CASSPQTGGRVSNEQFF.